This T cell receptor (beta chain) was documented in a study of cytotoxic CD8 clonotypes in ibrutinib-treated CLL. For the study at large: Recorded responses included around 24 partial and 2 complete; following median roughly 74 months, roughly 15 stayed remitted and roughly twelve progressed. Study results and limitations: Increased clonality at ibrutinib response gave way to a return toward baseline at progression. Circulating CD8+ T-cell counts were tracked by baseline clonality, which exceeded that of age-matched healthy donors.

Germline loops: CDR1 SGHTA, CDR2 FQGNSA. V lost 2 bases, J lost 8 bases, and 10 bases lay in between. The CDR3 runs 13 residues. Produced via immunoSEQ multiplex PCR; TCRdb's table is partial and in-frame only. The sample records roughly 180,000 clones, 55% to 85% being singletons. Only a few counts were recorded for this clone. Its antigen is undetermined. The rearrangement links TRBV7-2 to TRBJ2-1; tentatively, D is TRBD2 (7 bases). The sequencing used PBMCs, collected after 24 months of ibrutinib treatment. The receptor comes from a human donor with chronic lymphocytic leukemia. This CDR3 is CASSLRGGYEQFF. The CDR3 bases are TGTGCCAGCAGCTTAAGGGGGGGCTATGAGCAGTTCTTC.